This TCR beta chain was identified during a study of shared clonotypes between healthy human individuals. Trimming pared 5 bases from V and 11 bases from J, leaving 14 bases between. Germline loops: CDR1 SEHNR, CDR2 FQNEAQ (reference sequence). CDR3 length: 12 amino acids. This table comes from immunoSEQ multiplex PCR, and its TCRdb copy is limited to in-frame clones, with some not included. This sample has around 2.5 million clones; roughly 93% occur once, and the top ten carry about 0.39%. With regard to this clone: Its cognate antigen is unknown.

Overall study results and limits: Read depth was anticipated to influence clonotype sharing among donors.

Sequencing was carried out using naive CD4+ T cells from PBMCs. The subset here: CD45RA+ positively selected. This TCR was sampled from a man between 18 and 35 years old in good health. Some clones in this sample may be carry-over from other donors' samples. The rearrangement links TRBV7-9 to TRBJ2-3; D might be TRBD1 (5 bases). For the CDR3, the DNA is TGTGCCAGCAGCCTACTGACAGCCAAGCAGTATTTT. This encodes CASSLLTAKQYF.